The rows below give T cell receptor beta chains drawn from one sample of a study of response to subunit inactivated influenza vaccine. TCRdb reanalysed the RT-PCR reads using MiXCR and keeps one entry per CDR3 protein. The table shows a few hundred thousand distinct CDR3 sequences, with less than 15% occurring only once. Sequencing was performed on PBMCs from blood, taken 12 days after vaccination. The receptor source for this set is a man aged 50 to 59 who received an inactivated influenza vaccine. Each CDR3 is given with its conserved first and last residue. The D gene is left open where the match is weak. Size tells how often a clone was seen (once, few, many) or the class of an expanded clone, and some rows leave it out.

D: .; J: TRBJ2-3; size: many; V: TRBV9; DNA: TGTGCCAGCAGCGTAGGAAGGTATTCTAGCACAGATACGCAGTATTTT; CDR3: CASSVGRYSSTDTQYF
D: .; J: TRBJ1-6; size: few; V: TRBV7-6; DNA: TGTGCCAGCAGCTTAGCGGAGAGTGATTCGCCCCTCCACTTT; CDR3: CASSLAESDSPLHF
D: .; J: TRBJ2-7; size: .; V: TRBV7-2; DNA: TGTGCCAGCAGCTCCGAGGACTACCGGGGGACCTACGAGCAGTACTTC; CDR3: CASSSEDYRGTYEQYF
D: .; J: TRBJ2-1; size: many; V: TRBV5-1; DNA: TGCGCCAGCAGCACCGGACAGAGTTACAATGAGCAGTTCTTC; CDR3: CASSTGQSYNEQFF
D: .; J: TRBJ1-5; size: .; V: TRBV6-2/TRBV6-3; DNA: TGTGCCAGCAGTAAATGGGGGCAGCCCCAGCATTTT; CDR3: CASSKWGQPQHF
D: .; J: TRBJ2-2; size: few; V: TRBV20-1; DNA: TGCAGTGCTAGGCGGTTCGCGAACACCGGGGAGCTGTTTTTT; CDR3: CSARRFANTGELFF
D: .; J: TRBJ2-4; size: few; V: TRBV6-2/TRBV6-3; DNA: TGTGCCAGCCTGGGACAAGGCCTAAAAAACATTCAGTACTTC; CDR3: CASLGQGLKNIQYF
D: TRBD1; J: TRBJ2-1; size: .; V: TRBV7-3; DNA: TGTGCCAGCAGCTTACGGGGACAGGGGGCAAGGAATGAGCAGTTCTTC; CDR3: CASSLRGQGARNEQFF
D: .; J: TRBJ2-5; size: many; V: TRBV5-1; DNA: TGCGCCAGCAGCCAAACCTACAGGGCCAGTGAGACCCAGTACTTC; CDR3: CASSQTYRASETQYF
D: TRBD2; J: TRBJ2-5; size: .; V: TRBV28; DNA: TGTGCCAGCAGTTTAGACCCTGGGGAGGGCAATGGAGAGACCCAGTACTTC; CDR3: CASSLDPGEGNGETQYF
D: TRBD2; J: TRBJ2-7; size: .; V: TRBV7-9; DNA: TGTGCCAGCAGCGCCGGGACTAGCGGAACCTACGAGCAGTACTTC; CDR3: CASSAGTSGTYEQYF
D: .; J: TRBJ2-2; size: few; V: TRBV5-1; DNA: TGCGCCAGCAGCTTTTCCGTTAGAACGAACACCGGGGAGCTGTTTTTT; CDR3: CASSFSVRTNTGELFF
D: .; J: TRBJ2-7; size: many; V: TRBV28; DNA: TGTGCCAGCAGCTCACAGGGAGGGTGGTCCTTC; CDR3: CASSSQGGWSF
D: TRBD1; J: TRBJ2-1; size: many; V: TRBV7-9; DNA: TGTGCCAGCAGCGAATACAGGGGGGCATACAATGAGCAGTTCTTC; CDR3: CASSEYRGAYNEQFF
D: .; J: TRBJ2-1; size: .; V: TRBV11-3; DNA: TGTGCCAGCAGCCCTAGGCCCGGGGCCGAGCAGTTCTTC; CDR3: CASSPRPGAEQFF
D: .; J: TRBJ2-2; size: few; V: TRBV4-3; DNA: TGCGCCAGCAGCCAAGAAGTGAGGGTTTGGGCCGGGGAGCTGTTTTTT; CDR3: CASSQEVRVWAGELFF
D: TRBD2; J: TRBJ2-7; size: few; V: TRBV27; DNA: TGTGCCAGCAGTTTAGTGTCCGGGGGGAGCTCCTACGAGCAGTACTTC; CDR3: CASSLVSGGSSYEQYF
D: .; J: TRBJ2-2; size: .; V: TRBV27; DNA: TGTGCCAGCGGAACCCACAGAGGGCCGAACACCGGGGAGCTGTTTTTT; CDR3: CASGTHRGPNTGELFF
D: .; J: TRBJ2-7; size: .; V: TRBV7-9; DNA: TGTGCCAGCAGCTTACGGGAACTCGAGCAGTACTTC; CDR3: CASSLRELEQYF
D: .; J: TRBJ2-7; size: few; V: TRBV9; DNA: TGTGCCAGCAGCGTAGCGGGACCCGAGGACGAGCAGTACTTC; CDR3: CASSVAGPEDEQYF
D: TRBD1; J: TRBJ1-5; size: .; V: TRBV12-3/TRBV12-4; DNA: TGTGCCAGCAGTTTTGGACAGGGGATTAGCAATCAGCCCCAGCATTTT; CDR3: CASSFGQGISNQPQHF
D: .; J: TRBJ2-7; size: many; V: TRBV29-1; DNA: TGCAGCGTTGTAGGGGATAGCTCCTACGAGCAGTACTTC; CDR3: CSVVGDSSYEQYF
D: .; J: TRBJ2-1; size: few; V: TRBV25-1; DNA: TGTGCCAGCAATATCGGGGGAGATGAGCAGTTCTTC; CDR3: CASNIGGDEQFF
D: .; J: TRBJ1-1; size: few; V: TRBV23-1; DNA: TGCGCCAGCAGTCATCGTGGAGCTTTCTTT; CDR3: CASSHRGAFF
D: TRBD2; J: TRBJ2-7; size: .; V: TRBV28; DNA: TGTGCCAGCAGTTTATCGGGAGGCAATGGCGAGCAGTACTTC; CDR3: CASSLSGGNGEQYF
D: .; J: TRBJ2-7; size: many; V: TRBV6-2/TRBV6-3; DNA: TGTGCCAGCAGTTACCGGAGCTCCTACGAGCAGTACTTC; CDR3: CASSYRSSYEQYF
D: .; J: TRBJ2-2; size: .; V: TRBV5-1; DNA: TGCGCCAGCAGCTTGGAAGCAGGCGGCGGGGAGCTGTTTTTT; CDR3: CASSLEAGGGELFF
D: .; J: TRBJ2-5; size: few; V: TRBV28; DNA: TGTGCCAGCAGTTCGAACCTCCTACGAGGGACTCAAGAGACCCAGTACTTC; CDR3: CASSSNLLRGTQETQYF
D: TRBD2; J: TRBJ2-1; size: many; V: TRBV12-3/TRBV12-4; DNA: TGTGCCAGCAGCCCCCTCCTAGCGGCCAATGAGCAGTTCTTC; CDR3: CASSPLLAANEQFF
D: TRBD1; J: TRBJ2-6; size: few; V: TRBV5-1; DNA: TGCGCCAGCAGTATAGGGGGCGTCGGGGCCAACGTCCTGACTTTC; CDR3: CASSIGGVGANVLTF
D: .; J: TRBJ1-5; size: .; V: TRBV5-1; DNA: TGCGCCAGCAGCTTGGATGGGATTAGCAATCAGCCCCAGCATTTT; CDR3: CASSLDGISNQPQHF
D: .; J: TRBJ2-1; size: .; V: TRBV5-6; DNA: TGTGCCAGCAGCTTGCAGCAAGACTCTGTCGGGCATGAGCAGTTCTTC; CDR3: CASSLQQDSVGHEQFF
D: TRBD1; J: TRBJ2-1; size: few; V: TRBV6-2/TRBV6-3; DNA: TGTGCCAGCAGAAGGACAGGGGGCTACAATGAGCAGTTCTTC; CDR3: CASRRTGGYNEQFF
D: .; J: TRBJ1-1; size: .; V: TRBV6-1; DNA: TGTGCCAGCACTGTGGTACGGGGCACTGAAGCTTTCTTT; CDR3: CASTVVRGTEAFF
D: .; J: TRBJ1-1; size: few; V: TRBV7-8; DNA: TGTGCCAGCAGCCCTCCCCCGGGGAAAGCTTTCTTT; CDR3: CASSPPPGKAFF
D: .; J: TRBJ1-1; size: .; V: TRBV4-3; DNA: TGCGCCAGCAGCACCCGGACAGTCCCGAACACTGAAGCTTTCTTT; CDR3: CASSTRTVPNTEAFF
D: TRBD1; J: TRBJ2-5; size: few; V: TRBV15; DNA: TGTGCCACCAGCAGAGAGACAGGGGTTCAAGAGACCCAGTACTTC; CDR3: CATSRETGVQETQYF
D: .; J: TRBJ2-7; size: .; V: TRBV7-2; DNA: TGTGCCAGCAGCTTAGATACTAACAGGGCCTACGAGCAGTACTTC; CDR3: CASSLDTNRAYEQYF
D: TRBD1; J: TRBJ2-1; size: few; V: TRBV7-3; DNA: TGTGCCAGCAGGCTTCCGGGACAGGGAGTCAATGAGCAGTTCTTC; CDR3: CASRLPGQGVNEQFF
D: .; J: TRBJ2-1; size: few; V: TRBV7-9; DNA: TGTGCCAGCAGCTTACTAGGGGAGTCCTACAATGAGCAGTTCTTC; CDR3: CASSLLGESYNEQFF
D: TRBD2; J: TRBJ2-7; size: .; V: TRBV28; DNA: TGTGCCAGCAGTTTCGCCGGGACTAGCGGGAGGTACGAGCAGTACTTC; CDR3: CASSFAGTSGRYEQYF
D: .; J: TRBJ2-7; size: .; V: TRBV7-8; DNA: TGTGCCAGCAGTCCCCGGATCGCAGGGCAATCATACGAGCAGTACTTC; CDR3: CASSPRIAGQSYEQYF
D: TRBD2; J: TRBJ2-5; size: few; V: TRBV28; DNA: TGTGCCAGTGGCGGTGCGGGGGGCCGGGCGGAGACCCAGTACTTC; CDR3: CASGGAGGRAETQYF
D: .; J: TRBJ2-1; size: .; V: TRBV5-6; DNA: TGTGCCAGCAGCTTGGCCCCTAGCACCGACAATGAGCAGTTCTTC; CDR3: CASSLAPSTDNEQFF
D: .; J: TRBJ2-1; size: few; V: TRBV29-1; DNA: TGCAGCGTTGAGAGACTCGGGAGTTCGGGCAATGAGCAGTTCTTC; CDR3: CSVERLGSSGNEQFF
D: .; J: TRBJ1-2; size: .; V: TRBV20-1; DNA: TGCAGTGCTAGGGACAGCCGGCGGGACTATGGCTACACCTTC; CDR3: CSARDSRRDYGYTF
D: TRBD2; J: TRBJ2-7; size: .; V: TRBV4-3; DNA: TGCGCCAGCAGCCAAGAACCTAGCGGGACACGCCAGTCCGAGCAGTACTTC; CDR3: CASSQEPSGTRQSEQYF
D: .; J: TRBJ1-6; size: .; V: TRBV27; DNA: TGTGCCAGCAGTTCCGGGGGTGTCGGGAATTCACCCCTCCACTTT; CDR3: CASSSGGVGNSPLHF
D: TRBD1; J: TRBJ2-2; size: .; V: TRBV19; DNA: TGTGCCAGTAGTACCCGGGACAGGAGTCCCGGGGAGCTGTTTTTT; CDR3: CASSTRDRSPGELFF